Sequencing of this T cell receptor (beta chain) was carried out in a study of T cell responses to AZD1222 COVID-19 vaccine. General study results and limits: A mostly white British donor set with more females was recruited, and clonal diversity was possibly underestimated.

As regards this clone: Its target is unknown.

The V and J ends lost 5 bases and 6 bases respectively, with 13 bases between them. CDR3 length: 14 amino acids. Per the germline V gene, CDR1 is MNHEY and CDR2 is SVGAGI. TCRdb's copy holds only in-frame clones and misses some; the assay was immunoSEQ multiplex PCR. The data hold around 100,000 clones, with roughly 88% observed a single time. The receptor was derived from an adult in good health. This chain joins TRBV6-5 and TRBJ1-4; possible D gene TRBD1, 5 bases. The sample in question was peripheral blood, obtained on day 0 of AZD1222 vaccination. The CDR3 region is CASSNWGVYEKLFF. The DNA of the CDR3 is TGTGCCAGCAGTAATTGGGGGGTGTATGAAAAACTGTTTTTT.